In this sample, the clone carrying this T cell receptor (beta chain) turned up once. What it binds is not known. These data come from a study of OX40 agonist ivuxolimab in advanced cancers. Study context: Patients were approximately 80% male with ages about 23 to 79, mean around 58. Among those treated, three patients had partial responses, one with hepatocellular carcinoma and two with cutaneous melanoma. Study results and caveats: Researchers report that CD8+ T cells had, on average, more expanded clones than CD4+. Low clonal expansion, among the lowest seen, marked partial responders at 0.1-3.0 mg/kg.

This CDR3 has 17 amino acids. Germline V gives CDR1 SGHVS, CDR2 FNYEAQ. Between the trimmed V and J ends, which lost 5 bases and 4 bases, there was a span of 18 bases. The data were produced by immunoSEQ multiplex PCR, yet TCRdb's version contains in-frame clones alone and is incomplete. The sample includes 55,000 to 70,000 clones, approximately 86% seen only once; the top ten take over 0.45%. The receptor comes from an adult with an advanced solid tumor such as melanoma, head and neck, liver or kidney cancer. The V gene is TRBV7-6, the J gene TRBJ2-6; D might be TRBD1 or TRBD2, each matching 6 bases. Sequenced material: CD4+ or CD8+ T cells sorted from blood, taken in a trial of the OX40 agonist ivuxolimab. CDR3 loop: CASSSGLGGRGANVLTF. DNA of the CDR3: TGTGCCAGCAGCAGTGGCCTCGGGGGCCGGGGGGCCAACGTCCTGACTTTC.